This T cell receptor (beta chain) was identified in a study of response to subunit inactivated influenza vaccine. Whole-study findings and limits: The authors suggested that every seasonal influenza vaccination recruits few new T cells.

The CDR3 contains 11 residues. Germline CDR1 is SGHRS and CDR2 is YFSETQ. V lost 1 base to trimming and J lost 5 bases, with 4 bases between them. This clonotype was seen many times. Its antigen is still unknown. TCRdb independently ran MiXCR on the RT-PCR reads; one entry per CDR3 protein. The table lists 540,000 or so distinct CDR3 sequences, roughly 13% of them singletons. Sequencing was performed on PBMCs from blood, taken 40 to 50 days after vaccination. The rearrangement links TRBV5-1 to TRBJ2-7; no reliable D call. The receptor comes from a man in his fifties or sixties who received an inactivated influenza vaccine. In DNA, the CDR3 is TGCGCCAGCAGCTTGAGGGACGAGCAGTACTTC. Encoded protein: CASSLRDEQYF.